This TCR beta chain derives from a study of T cell clonality in common variable immunodeficiency. Whole-study findings and limits: Reportedly, TCR beta sequences from common variable immunodeficiency showed fewer deletions and N-nucleotide insertions.

This clone was recorded many times. Its target is unknown. The observed sequence ends 3 residues before the CDR3 terminus, with the missing tail filled in from the germline J gene. The CDR3 totals 16 residues. The germline V gene encodes CDR1 MNHEY and CDR2 SMNVEV (reference sequence). Trimming removed 3 bases from V and 1 base from J, with 15 bases in between. Control and CVID samples contributed equal amounts of genomic DNA. Profiled with immunoSEQ multiplex PCR; TCRdb holds only in-frame clones, not every one. The sample offers about 19,000 clones and no singletons, the top ten holding under 3%. Replacement immunoglobulin had been given to every CVID subject for at least one year.

The source is a human donor with common variable immunodeficiency. The chain has TRBV27 and TRBJ1-1, with TRBD1 as a possible D gene (5 bases). The sequenced sample was peripheral blood mononuclear cells. The CDR3 sequence is CASSFVYGGGNTEAFF. CDR3 DNA (partial): TGTGCCAGCAGTTTCGTTTACGGGGGAGGGAACACTGAA.